The T cell receptor beta chain described here comes from a study of T cells in Graves' hyperthyroidism and ophthalmopathy. General observations from the study: A model of 13 V-J pairs discriminated ophthalmopathy from stable hyperthyroidism.

V lost 3 bases to trimming and J lost 0 bases, with 8 bases between them. The V gene's germline CDR1 is DFQATT and CDR2 SNEGSKA (reference sequence). This CDR3 is 13 amino acids long. Amplified TCR beta CDR3 regions derived from RNA transcripts. A first-round RT-PCR of the TCR CDR3 used the HTBI primer set. From the multiplex PCR reads, TCRdb called clonotypes with MiXCR, one entry per CDR3 protein. In the table there are about 400,000 distinct CDR3 sequences, about 25% of which are singletons. This clonotype showed up just a few times. Its antigen remains unidentified. Fresh 10 ml peripheral blood yielded PBMCs.

The sample comprised blood. This TCR was sampled from a man aged 50 to 59 with Graves' hyperthyroidism. This chain uses TRBV20-1 with TRBJ1-1; D is unresolved. The DNA for the CDR3 is TGCAGTGCTAGGCGAACAGTGAACACTGAAGCTTTCTTT. Translating it yields CSARRTVNTEAFF.